This TCR beta chain stems from a study of T cell repertoires in cytomegalovirus infection. Study information: Indicated by public TCR beta signatures were CMV infection and matching HLA type. Study observations and caveats: Individuals carrying CMV plus the relevant HLA were identified by cumulative frequency of public TCR beta families. In two of eight donors, the top clonotype was HLA-C-restricted CMV-specific.

Using its own MiXCR run on the reads, TCRdb lists one record per CDR3 protein. This table holds about 310,000 distinct CDR3 sequences, roughly 16% found once. The sample holds many counts of this clonotype. No antigen is known for it. V lost 7 bases, J lost 3 bases, and 15 bases stayed unmatched. Germline values: CDR1 MNHNS, CDR2 SASEGT. This CDR3 spans 17 amino acids. J is TRBJ1-2 and V is TRBV6-1; TRBD1 aligns across 9 bases. The sequence was collected from a human donor in good health (CMV status not recorded). Some clones in this sample may be carry-over from other donors' samples. What was sequenced was PBMCs. The CDR3 here is CASTLGSGQGRDYGYTF. Written as DNA, the CDR3 is TGTGCCAGCACCCTCGGCTCGGGACAGGGAAGAGACTATGGCTACACCTTC.